The 21 T cell receptor beta chains below were found in one sample sequenced in a study of cytomegalovirus exposure and HLA in healthy donors. The protocol was immunoSEQ multiplex PCR, while the TCRdb copy is restricted to in-frame clones and leaves out a portion. The sample holds approximately 120,000 clones, more than 95% seen once. Input material: PBMCs. These receptors were taken from a man between 18 and 29 years old in good health and CMV-seronegative.

The chain recombines TRBV5-6 with TRBJ2-7, with a possible D match to TRBD1 (6 bases). The CDR3 length is 15 residues. V dropped 2 bases and J dropped 0 bases, with 12 bases sitting between them. Germline assignment: CDR1 SGHDT and CDR2 YYEEEE. The CDR3 region has the DNA TGTGCCAGCAGCTTCCTAGGACAGAACTCCTACGAGCAGTACTTC. Protein: CASSFLGQNSYEQYF.

The chain has TRBV29-1 and TRBJ2-7; the D gene is possibly TRBD1 (5 bases). From germline, CDR1 is SQVTM and CDR2 ANQGSEA. Between the trimmed V and J ends, which lost 3 bases and 1 base, there was a span of 19 bases. The CDR3 runs to 16 residues. The CDR3 spells CSVEGRGHSDSYEQYF. The CDR3 DNA reads TGCAGCGTTGAGGGTCGAGGACACTCGGATTCCTACGAGCAGTACTTC.

CDR3 nucleotides: TGTGCCAGCTCACCGCGGACAGGACAAGAGACCCAGTACTTC. This encodes CASSPRTGQETQYF. The chain links TRBV18 to TRBJ2-5, with 7 bases identical to TRBD1. Trimming removed 3 bases from V and 2 bases from J; junction bases left unmatched: 3. Germline values: CDR1 KGHSH, CDR2 LQKENI. CDR3 length equals 14 residues.

This clone was found once. The gene calls are TRBV6-5 and TRBJ2-7; 8 bases line up with TRBD1. The CDR3 spans 15 residues. Trimming took 2 bases from V and 2 from J; bases not matched to a gene: 5. Germline CDR1 is MNHEY and CDR2 is SVGAGI. This chain's CDR3 is CASSYQDRVAYEQYF. The CDR3 DNA reads as TGTGCCAGCAGTTACCAGGACAGGGTGGCCTACGAGCAGTACTTC.

V is TRBV5-1 and J is TRBJ2-2; weak D call: TRBD2 (5 bases). The CDR3 totals 13 residues. V was clipped by 5 bases and J by 6 bases, with 11 bases between them. The germline V gene encodes CDR1 SGHRS and CDR2 YFSETQ. CDR3 loop: CASSRVEAGELFF. The CDR3 DNA sequence: TGCGCCAGCAGTCGGGTGGAGGCCGGGGAGCTGTTTTTT. The whole variable domain, remainder taken from reference TRBV5-1 and TRBJ2-2, is KAGVTQTPRYLIKTRGQQVTLSCSPISGHRSVSWYQQTPGQGLQFLFEYFSETQRNKGNFPGRFSGRQFSNSRSEMNVSTLELGDSALYLCASSRVEAGELFFGEGSRLTVL.

The chain uses TRBV13 and TRBJ1-5, with D maybe TRBD1 (5 bases). This CDR3 comprises 14 residues. V lost 6 bases and J 4 bases, leaving 13 bases between the germline ends. The germline CDR1 and CDR2 sequences are PRHDT and FYEKMQ (reference sequence). CDR3 bases: TGTGCCAGCAGTTTCCGACAGATTAATCAGCCCCAGCATTTT. It yields the protein CASSFRQINQPQHF.

V is TRBV11-2 and J is TRBJ2-1, with a possible D match to TRBD2 (6 bases). Trimming left V 5 bases short and J 8 bases short, with 13 bases between. This CDR3 is 13 amino acids long. Per the germline V gene, CDR1 is SGHAT and CDR2 is FQNNGV. The CDR3 coding sequence is TGTGCCAGCAGCACACGACTAGTCGATGAGCAGTTCTTC. It encodes CASSTRLVDEQFF.

The chain employs TRBV2 and TRBJ2-7, with 12 bases lining up with TRBD2. This CDR3 has 15 residues. Germline trimming cut 6 bases from V and 3 bases from J; bases unmatched to any gene: 6. Germline V gene sequence: CDR1 SNHLY, CDR2 FYNNEI. The DNA for the CDR3 is TGTGCCAGCAGGACGTCGACTAGCGGGGGCTACGAGCAGTACTTC. Translating gives CASRTSTSGGYEQYF.

On this clone: Mismatch with germline at one junction end may stem from a read error. V is TRBV7-9 and J is TRBJ2-1; tentative D call: TRBD1 (5 bases). The CDR3 extends over 15 amino acids. Germline loops: CDR1 SEHNR, CDR2 FQNEAQ (reference sequence). As DNA, the CDR3 is TGTGCCAGCGGCTTAGGAAGACAGATATACAATGAGCAGTTCTTC. It encodes CASGLGRQIYNEQFF.

This chain connects TRBV7-2 to TRBJ2-3; no clear D. There are 15 residues in the CDR3. Per germline, CDR1 SGHTA and CDR2 FQGNSA. Trimming cost V 1 base and J 2 bases, with 10 bases left between them. DNA for the CDR3: TGTGCCAGCAGCTTAGACGGTACTTACACAGATACGCAGTATTTT. Its protein product is CASSLDGTYTDTQYF. The full variable domain, its missing parts supplied by reference TRBV7-2 and TRBJ2-3, is GAGVSQSPSNKVTEKGKDVELRCDPISGHTALYWYRQSLGQGLEFLIYFQGNSAPDKSGLPSDRFSAERTGGSVSTLTIQRTQQEDSAVYLCASSLDGTYTDTQYFGPGTRLTVL.

The genes are TRBV4-2 and TRBJ1-1; no definite D call. The germline V gene encodes CDR1 LGHNA and CDR2 YNFKEQ. This CDR3 has 16 residues. V gave up 0 bases and J gave up 0 bases, with 11 bases separating them. The DNA of the CDR3 is TGTGCCAGCAGCCAAGAAAGCGGCAGGATGAACACTGAAGCTTTCTTT. Protein: CASSQESGRMNTEAFF.

V is TRBV9 and J is TRBJ2-5, with D perhaps TRBD2 (5 bases). Trimming shortened V by 6 bases and J by 3 bases, and 15 bases separated the two germline ends. Germline CDR1 and CDR2: SGDLS and YYNGEE. This CDR3 is built from 14 residues. The CDR3 spells CASTEGSLEETQYF. In nucleotides, the CDR3 is TGTGCCAGCACCGAAGGGAGTTTGGAAGAGACCCAGTACTTC.

The CDR3 reads CASSLVGRNTEAFF. As DNA, the CDR3 is TGTGCCAGCAGCTTAGTTGGGAGGAACACTGAAGCTTTCTTT. The chain recombines TRBV11-2 with TRBJ1-1; D call uncertain. Germline CDR1 is SGHAT and CDR2 is FQNNGV. V was cut by 1 base and J by 1 base, with 7 bases left in between. This CDR3 comprises 14 residues. Full variable domain (missing parts from reference TRBV11-2 and TRBJ1-1): EAGVAQSPRYKIIEKRQSVAFWCNPISGHATLYWYQQILGQGPKLLIQFQNNGVVDDSQLPKDRFSAERLKGVDSTLKIQPAKLEDSAVYLCASSLVGRNTEAFFGQGTRLTVV.

The chain carries TRBV28 and TRBJ1-1; unclear D gene. The CDR3 consists of 12 residues. Between the trimmed V and J ends, which lost 5 bases and 7 bases, there was a span of 11 bases. Germline V CDR1 and CDR2: MDHEN, SYDVKM. CDR3 sequence reads: CASSTSEGEAFF. DNA of the CDR3: TGTGCCAGCAGTACAAGTGAGGGTGAAGCTTTCTTT.

This clone was recorded once. J is TRBJ2-3 and V is TRBV11-3; D possibly corresponds to TRBD2 (5 bases). CDR1 and CDR2 (germline): SGHNT, YENEEA. The CDR3 has 15 residues. V was clipped by 1 base and J by 2 bases, with 10 bases between them. CDR3 DNA sequence: TGTGCCAGCAGCTTAGTTCGAGGGTCCACAGATACGCAGTATTTT. Amino acid sequence: CASSLVRGSTDTQYF.

The rearrangement uses TRBV11-3 and TRBJ2-7; TRBD2 matches at 7 bases. There are 16 residues in the CDR3. J was trimmed by 1 base and V by 2 bases; bases with no gene match: 8. The germline V gene encodes CDR1 SGHNT and CDR2 YENEEA. The CDR3 spells CASSLLGLGGSYEQYF. The CDR3 DNA reads TGTGCCAGCAGCTTACTCGGACTAGGTGGGTCCTACGAGCAGTACTTC.

V usage is TRBV7-8 and J usage is TRBJ2-5; 7 positions agree with TRBD2. This CDR3 contains 15 residues. After removal of 5 bases from V and 2 bases from J, the junction contained 8 bases not matched to a gene. Germline CDR1 SGHVS, CDR2 FQNEAQ. CDR3 coding DNA: TGTGCCAGCAGCCCCGATGGGGGGGGTCAAGAGACCCAGTACTTC. This sequence encodes CASSPDGGGQETQYF.

The V call is TRBV30, the J call TRBJ1-1, with no clear D. Germline V CDR1 and CDR2: GTSNPN, SVGIG (reference sequence). Trimming removed 0 bases from V and 4 bases from J, with 12 bases in between. This CDR3 is 14 amino acids long. Written as DNA, the CDR3 is TGTGCCTGGAGTGTACCCCCCTCTAGCACTGAAGCTTTCTTT. Translated, it gives CAWSVPPSSTEAFF.

The chain joins TRBV7-3 to TRBJ2-3; TRBD1 matches at 7 bases. Looked up from germline, CDR1 is SGHTA and CDR2 is FQGTGA. The CDR3 totals 14 residues. J gave up 0 bases and V 9 bases, and 6 bases lay outside the gene matches. CDR3 in amino acids: CASTTGLSTDTQYF. CDR3 nucleotides: TGTGCCAGTACGACAGGGTTGAGCACAGATACGCAGTATTTT.

CDR3 sequence (DNA): TGTGCCAGCAGCTCTCCAGCGAGAACCCAAGAGACCCAGTACTTC. Protein product: CASSSPARTQETQYF. The chain uses TRBV7-2 and TRBJ2-5; D is uncertain. CDR1 and CDR2 from the germline V gene are SGHTA and FQGNSA. Trimming removed 4 bases at V and 1 base at J, with 13 bases between. The CDR3 is made up of 15 amino acids.

The chain is built from TRBV5-1 and TRBJ2-2; the D is unclear. The V end was cut by 3 bases, the J end by 3 bases, with 6 bases between. This CDR3 spans 13 amino acids. The germline gives CDR1 SGHRS, CDR2 YFSETQ. Here the CDR3 DNA reads TGCGCCAGCAGCTCGGTTTACACCGGGGAGCTGTTTTTT. This encodes CASSSVYTGELFF. The whole variable domain, remainder taken from reference TRBV5-1 and TRBJ2-2, is KAGVTQTPRYLIKTRGQQVTLSCSPISGHRSVSWYQQTPGQGLQFLFEYFSETQRNKGNFPGRFSGRQFSNSRSEMNVSTLELGDSALYLCASSSVYTGELFFGEGSRLTVL.